The 15 T cell receptor beta chains reported below all come from one sample, sequenced in a study of regulatory T cells in long-lasting Graves disease. The authors built TCR beta libraries using iRepertoire HTBI primers and Arm-PCR of CDR3 regions. TCRdb reprocessed the multiplex PCR reads with MiXCR, giving one entry per CDR3 protein. The sample shows 700,000 or so distinct CDR3 sequences, about 30% of them seen only once. Time point described: persistent/refractory GD, antithyroid drugs over 5 years with positive TRAb. The TCR library was prepared using RNA isolated from PBMCs. Source: peripheral blood mononuclear cells (PBMCs), taken when the disease was refractory, from a patient treated with antithyroid drugs. The receptors stem from a female donor with Graves disease.

A few counts support this clonotype. The chain employs TRBV2 and TRBJ1-5, with 8 bases that match TRBD1. Germline V CDR1 and CDR2: SNHLY, FYNNEI. V shed 6 bases, J shed 6 bases, and the junction held 4 bases outside the gene matches. This CDR3 region has 13 residues. CDR3 nucleotides: TGTGCCAGCAGGGACAGGGAAGGTCAGCCCCAGCATTTT. Amino acids: CASRDREGQPQHF. Combining the CDR3 with reference TRBV2 and TRBJ1-5 gives the whole variable domain EPEVTQTPSHQVTQMGQEVILRCVPISNHLYFYWYRQILGQKVEFLVSFYNNEISEKSEIFDDQFSVERPDGSNFTLKIRSTKLEDSAMYFCASRDREGQPQHFGDGTRLSIL.

This chain joins TRBV7-9 and TRBJ2-7; a possible D gene is TRBD1 (6 bases). The CDR3 consists of 13 residues. The germline V gene encodes CDR1 SEHNR and CDR2 FQNEAQ (reference sequence). V lost 6 bases to trimming and J lost 5 bases, with 14 bases between them. The CDR3 DNA is TGTGCCAGCAGACCTGGACAGATCCACGAGCAGTACTTC. Its protein product is CASRPGQIHEQYF.

With respect to this clonotype: Being one base from a much bigger clone, this may be a read error. J is TRBJ2-7 and V is TRBV2; D gene unclear. This CDR3 region has 12 residues. Germline V gene lookup returns CDR1 SNHLY and CDR2 FYNNEI. V lost 10 bases and J 2 bases, leaving 12 bases between the germline ends. CDR3 in DNA: TGTGCCACCTCCTTGGTCACCTACGAGCAGTACTTC. Amino acids: CATSLVTYEQYF.

This clonotype has just a few counts. This chain joins TRBV28 and TRBJ1-5; possibly TRBD1 for D (6 bases). V was shortened by 4 bases and J by 2 bases, with 9 bases between the two germline ends. The germline V gene encodes CDR1 MDHEN and CDR2 SYDVKM. The CDR3 runs 14 residues. CDR3 nucleotide sequence: TGTGCCAGCAGTTCGGGGGCTGGCAATCAGCCCCAGCATTTT. Protein product: CASSSGAGNQPQHF.

This clonotype was detected only a few times. V is TRBV30 and J is TRBJ2-5, with 13 positions matching TRBD2. The V and J ends lost 5 bases and 7 bases, in that order; junction bases with no gene match: 4. In germline, CDR1 is GTSNPN, CDR2 SVGIG (reference sequence). This CDR3 has 13 residues. The CDR3 region is CAWVRTSGRTQYF. The DNA of the CDR3 is TGTGCCTGGGTACGGACTAGCGGGAGGACCCAGTACTTC.

The rearrangement uses TRBV3-1 and TRBJ2-2; 14 bases agree with TRBD2. The CDR3 sequence is 17 residues long. Unmatched junction bases numbered 6, after V lost 4 bases and J lost 5 bases. Germline CDR1 is LGHDT and CDR2 is YNNKEL (reference sequence). The CDR3 DNA is TGTGCCAGCAGCCCGGGACTAGCGGGAGATCGGACCGGGGAGCTGTTTTTT. It yields the protein CASSPGLAGDRTGELFF. The full variable domain, with the rest looked up from reference TRBV3-1 and TRBJ2-2, is DTAVSQTPKYLVTQMGNDKSIKCEQNLGHDTMYWYKQDSKKFLKIMFSYNNKELIINETVPNRFSPKSPDKAHLNLHINSLELGDSAVYFCASSPGLAGDRTGELFFGEGSRLTVL.

This clonotype has just a few counts. V is TRBV6-2 or TRBV6-3 and J is TRBJ1-6, with 9 bases that match TRBD1. The junction had 12 bases not matched to a gene; V was cut back by 2 bases and J by 10 bases. CDR1 is MNHEY, CDR2 SVGEGT, per germline. This CDR3 has 17 amino acids. CDR3 sequence: CASSYRVGTGIGSPLHF. CDR3 bases: TGTGCCAGCAGTTACCGAGTGGGGACAGGGATAGGATCACCCCTCCACTTT.

There are a few counts of this clonotype. The chain links TRBV28 to TRBJ1-2; D perhaps matches TRBD1 (5 bases). This CDR3 comprises 16 residues. Trimming stripped 0 bases from V and 7 bases from J, with 18 bases between. Per germline, CDR1 MDHEN and CDR2 SYDVKM. The CDR3 sequence is CASSLWGGGSSSGYTF. DNA for the CDR3: TGTGCCAGCAGTTTATGGGGGGGGGGGTCTTCTTCTGGCTACACCTTC.

This chain connects TRBV19 to TRBJ1-5; TRBD1 aligns across 8 bases. Trimming took 5 bases from V and 7 from J; bases not matched to a gene: 7. The CDR3 contains 14 residues. Germline lookup yields CDR1 LNHDA and CDR2 SQIVND (reference sequence). This chain's CDR3 is CASSLQGVEQPQHF. As DNA, the CDR3 is TGTGCCAGTAGTCTACAGGGGGTGGAACAGCCCCAGCATTTT. The whole variable domain, remainder taken from reference TRBV19 and TRBJ1-5, is DGGITQSPKYLFRKEGQNVTLSCEQNLNHDAMYWYRQDPGQGLRLIYYSQIVNDFQKGDIAEGYSVSREKKESFPLTVTSAQKNPTAFYLCASSLQGVEQPQHFGDGTRLSIL.

This clonotype was seen only a few times. J is TRBJ1-6 and V is TRBV6-1; 7 bases are shared with TRBD1. Germline V CDR1 and CDR2: MNHNS, SASEGT. After removal of 3 bases from V and 4 bases from J, the junction contained 9 bases not matched to a gene. This CDR3 contains 17 residues. CDR3 sequence (DNA): TGTGCCAGCAGTGACCATCCGAGACAGGGTTATAATTCACCCCTCCACTTT. It is translated as CASSDHPRQGYNSPLHF.

This clonotype was recorded a few times. The chain's CDR3 is CASSPVNQPQHF. In DNA form, the CDR3 reads TGTGCCAGCTCACCGGTAAATCAGCCCCAGCATTTT. The chain links TRBV18 to TRBJ1-5; the D is unclear. CDR3 size: 12 residues. CDR1 is KGHSH, CDR2 LQKENI, per germline. Trimming removed 3 bases from V and 4 bases from J, with 4 bases in between.

This rearrangement joins TRBV5-1 to TRBJ1-5; D call uncertain. V lost 4 bases, J lost 5 bases, and 13 bases lay in between. CDR3 size: 14 residues. Per the germline V gene, CDR1 is SGHRS and CDR2 is YFSETQ. DNA for the CDR3: TGCGCCAGCAGCCCGGAGCCGGTGTATCAGCCCCAGCATTTT. Amino acid sequence: CASSPEPVYQPQHF.

The table lists this clonotype with a few counts. This rearrangement joins TRBV19 to TRBJ2-7; tentatively, D is TRBD1 (6 bases). V lost 6 bases, J lost 2 bases, and 11 bases lay in between. The CDR3 spans 13 residues. Germline CDR1 and CDR2: LNHDA and SQIVND (reference sequence). The CDR3 DNA sequence: TGTGCCAGTAGCCGGGGACACCCCTACGAGCAGTACTTC. Translated, it gives CASSRGHPYEQYF.

This clonotype has just one count. The rearrangement joins TRBV19 to TRBJ1-1; D is unclear. The V end was cut by 0 bases, the J end by 4 bases, with 6 bases between. CDR1 LNHDA and CDR2 SQIVND come from the germline V gene (reference sequence). This CDR3 comprises 13 residues. CDR3 in DNA: TGTGCCAGTAGTATAGAGAGGAGCACTGAAGCTTTCTTT. This sequence encodes CASSIERSTEAFF.

This clonotype came up many times. The chain joins TRBV3-1 to TRBJ2-2, with TRBD2 matching over 9 bases. Trimming cost V 4 bases and J 5 bases; bases outside gene matches: 5. Germline CDR1 and CDR2: LGHDT and YNNKEL (reference sequence). CDR3 length: 15 residues. The DNA of the CDR3 is TGTGCCAGCAGCCTCGGCGGGAGGGAGACCGGGGAGCTGTTTTTT. This codes for CASSLGGRETGELFF.